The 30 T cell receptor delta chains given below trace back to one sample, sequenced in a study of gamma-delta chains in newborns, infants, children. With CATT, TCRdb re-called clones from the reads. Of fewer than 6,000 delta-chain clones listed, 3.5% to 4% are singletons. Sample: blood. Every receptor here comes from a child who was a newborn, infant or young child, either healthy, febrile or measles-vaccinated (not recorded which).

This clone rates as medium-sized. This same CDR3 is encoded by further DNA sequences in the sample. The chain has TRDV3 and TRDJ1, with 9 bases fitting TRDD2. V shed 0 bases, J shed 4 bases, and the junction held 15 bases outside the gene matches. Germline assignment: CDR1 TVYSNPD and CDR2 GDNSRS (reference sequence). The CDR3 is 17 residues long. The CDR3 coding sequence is TGTGCCTTTAGCCCCAAGCCTTCCTACGTGGGGGACGATAAACTCATCTTT. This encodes CAFSPKPSYVGDDKLIF.

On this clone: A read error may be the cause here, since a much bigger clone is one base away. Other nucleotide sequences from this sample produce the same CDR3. CDR3 residues: CACDTADTRDTRQMFF. In DNA form, the CDR3 reads TGTGCCTGTGACACAGCGGATACGCGAGACACCCGCCAGATGTTTTTC. The genes are TRDV2 and TRDJ3, with 7 bases that match TRDD3. Germline V gene data show CDR1 as GEAIGNYY and CDR2 as EKD. This CDR3 spans 16 amino acids.

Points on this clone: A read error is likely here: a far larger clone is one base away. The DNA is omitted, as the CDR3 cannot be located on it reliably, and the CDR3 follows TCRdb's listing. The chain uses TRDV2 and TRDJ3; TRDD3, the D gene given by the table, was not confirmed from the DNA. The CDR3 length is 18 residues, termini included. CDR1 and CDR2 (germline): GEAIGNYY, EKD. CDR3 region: CACDTWGYGSWDTRQMFF.

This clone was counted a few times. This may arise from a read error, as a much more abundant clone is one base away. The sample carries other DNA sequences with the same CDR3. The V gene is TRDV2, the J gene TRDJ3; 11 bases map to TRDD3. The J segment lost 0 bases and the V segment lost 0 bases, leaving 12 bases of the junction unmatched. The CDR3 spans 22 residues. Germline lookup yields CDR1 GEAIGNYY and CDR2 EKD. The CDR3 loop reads CACDTGFLGDTPSSWDTRQMFF. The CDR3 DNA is TGTGCCTGTGACACCGGATTTCTGGGGGATACCCCCAGCTCCTGGGACACCCGACAGATGTTTTTC.

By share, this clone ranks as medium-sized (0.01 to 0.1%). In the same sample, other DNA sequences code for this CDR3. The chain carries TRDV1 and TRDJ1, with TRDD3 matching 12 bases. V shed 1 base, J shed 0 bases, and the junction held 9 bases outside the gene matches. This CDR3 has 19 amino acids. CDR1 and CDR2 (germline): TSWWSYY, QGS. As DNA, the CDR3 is TGTGCTCTTGGGGAACGGGACTGGGGGATACTAGGGTACACCGATAAACTCATCTTT. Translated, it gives CALGERDWGILGYTDKLIF.

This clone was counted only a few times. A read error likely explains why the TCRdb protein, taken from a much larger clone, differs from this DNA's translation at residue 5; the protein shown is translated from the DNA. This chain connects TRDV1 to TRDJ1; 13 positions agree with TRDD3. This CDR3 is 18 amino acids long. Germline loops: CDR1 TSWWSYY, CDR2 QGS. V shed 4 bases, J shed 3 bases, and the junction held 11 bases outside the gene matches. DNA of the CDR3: TGTGCTCTTGGGGGACTAGCTACTGGGGGATACGTCGCCGATAAACTCATCTTT. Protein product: CALGGLATGGYVADKLIF.

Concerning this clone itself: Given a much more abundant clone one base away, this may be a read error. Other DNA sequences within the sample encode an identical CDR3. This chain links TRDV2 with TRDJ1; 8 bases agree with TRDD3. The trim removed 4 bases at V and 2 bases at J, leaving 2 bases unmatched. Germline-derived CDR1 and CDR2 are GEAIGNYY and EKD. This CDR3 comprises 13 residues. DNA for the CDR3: TGTGCCTGTGAATACTGGGGGACCGATAAACTCATCTTT. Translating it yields CACEYWGTDKLIF.

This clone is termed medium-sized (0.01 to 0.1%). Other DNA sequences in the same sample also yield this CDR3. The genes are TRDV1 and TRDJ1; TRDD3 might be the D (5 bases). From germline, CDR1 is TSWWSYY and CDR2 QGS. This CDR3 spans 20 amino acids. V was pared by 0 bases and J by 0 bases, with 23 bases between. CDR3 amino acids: CALGELPKEEGVPYTDKLIF. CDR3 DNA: TGTGCTCTTGGGGAACTCCCTAAAGAAGAGGGGGTCCCGTACACCGATAAACTCATCTTT.

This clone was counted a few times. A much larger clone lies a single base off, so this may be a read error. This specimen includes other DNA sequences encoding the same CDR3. The CDR3 DNA is TGTGCTCTTGGGATACTTTCCTTCTTCACCTTGGGGGAGCCGGCTTTGACAGCACAACTCTTCTTT. Protein product: CALGILSFFTLGEPALTAQLFF. The rearrangement uses TRDV1 and TRDJ2, with 7 bases that match TRDD3. The germline V gene has CDR1 TSWWSYY and CDR2 QGS. The CDR3 is 22 amino acids. With V trimmed by 5 bases and J by 0 bases, 24 bases remained unmatched.

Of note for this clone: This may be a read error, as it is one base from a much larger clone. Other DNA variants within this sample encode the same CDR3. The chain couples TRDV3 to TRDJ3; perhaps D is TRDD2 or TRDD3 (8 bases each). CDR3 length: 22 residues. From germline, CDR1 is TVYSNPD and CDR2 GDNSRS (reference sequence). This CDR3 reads CAFGGASYLLGASSWDTRQMFF. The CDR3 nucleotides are TGTGCCTTTGGTGGAGCTTCCTACTTACTGGGGGCCAGCTCCTGGGACACACGACAGATGTTTTTC.

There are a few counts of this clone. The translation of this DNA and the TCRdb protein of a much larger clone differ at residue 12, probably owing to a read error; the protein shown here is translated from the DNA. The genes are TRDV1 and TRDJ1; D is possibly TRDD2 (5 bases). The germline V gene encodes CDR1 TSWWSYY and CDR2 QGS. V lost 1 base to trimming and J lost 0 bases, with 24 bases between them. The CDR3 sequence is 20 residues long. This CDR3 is CALGERRAYGGVRHTDKLIF. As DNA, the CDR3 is TGTGCTCTTGGGGAACGTAGAGCCTACGGAGGGGTACGGCACACCGATAAACTCATCTTT.

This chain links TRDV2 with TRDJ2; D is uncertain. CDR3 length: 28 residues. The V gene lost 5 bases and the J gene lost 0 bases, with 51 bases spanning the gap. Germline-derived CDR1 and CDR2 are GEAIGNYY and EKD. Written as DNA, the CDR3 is TGTGCCTGTGGAAAACATAGGGCCCATATCAAGGCTTTTCGTAATGATGCCTGTGGTAGTGCTTTGACAGCACAACTCTTCTTT. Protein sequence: CACGKHRAHIKAFRNDACGSALTAQLFF.

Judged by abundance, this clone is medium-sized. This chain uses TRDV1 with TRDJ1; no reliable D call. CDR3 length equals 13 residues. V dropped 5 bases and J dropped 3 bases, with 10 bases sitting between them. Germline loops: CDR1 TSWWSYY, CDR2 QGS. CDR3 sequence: CALGPQKADKLIF. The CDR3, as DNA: TGTGCTCTTGGGCCCCAAAAAGCCGATAAACTCATCTTT.

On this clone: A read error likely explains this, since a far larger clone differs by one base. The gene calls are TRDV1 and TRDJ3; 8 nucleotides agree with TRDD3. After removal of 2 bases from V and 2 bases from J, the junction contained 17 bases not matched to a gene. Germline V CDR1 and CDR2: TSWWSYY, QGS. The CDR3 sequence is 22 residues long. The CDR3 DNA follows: TGTGCTCTTGGGGAAGATACCACCGTACTGGGGGCCAGCCCCTGGGACACCCGACAGATGTTTTTC. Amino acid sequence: CALGEDTTVLGASPWDTRQMFF.

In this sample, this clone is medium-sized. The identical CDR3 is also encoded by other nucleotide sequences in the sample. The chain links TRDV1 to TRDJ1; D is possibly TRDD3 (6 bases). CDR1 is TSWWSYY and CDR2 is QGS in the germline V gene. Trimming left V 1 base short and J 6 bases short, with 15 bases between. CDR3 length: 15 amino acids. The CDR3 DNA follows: TGTGCTCTTGGGGAACCCCCCTTGGGGGCTAATAAACTCATCTTT. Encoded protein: CALGEPPLGANKLIF.

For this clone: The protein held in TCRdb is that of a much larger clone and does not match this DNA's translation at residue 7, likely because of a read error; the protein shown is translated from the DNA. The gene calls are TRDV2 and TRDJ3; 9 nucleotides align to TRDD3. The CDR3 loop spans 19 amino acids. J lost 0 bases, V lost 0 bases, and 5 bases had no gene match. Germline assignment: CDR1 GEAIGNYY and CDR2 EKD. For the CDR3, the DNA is TGTGCCTGTGACACCCTACCGGGGGATACCTCCTGGGACACCCGACAGATGTTTTTC. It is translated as CACDTLPGDTSWDTRQMFF.

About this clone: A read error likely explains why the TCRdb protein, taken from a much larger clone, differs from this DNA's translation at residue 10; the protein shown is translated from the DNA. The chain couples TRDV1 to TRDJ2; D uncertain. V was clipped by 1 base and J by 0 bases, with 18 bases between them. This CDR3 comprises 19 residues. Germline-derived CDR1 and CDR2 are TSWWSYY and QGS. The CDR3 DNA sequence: TGTGCTCTTGGGGAACAACGCCCGTACCCAAACCCTTTGACAGCACAACTCTTCTTT. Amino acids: CALGEQRPYPNPLTAQLFF.

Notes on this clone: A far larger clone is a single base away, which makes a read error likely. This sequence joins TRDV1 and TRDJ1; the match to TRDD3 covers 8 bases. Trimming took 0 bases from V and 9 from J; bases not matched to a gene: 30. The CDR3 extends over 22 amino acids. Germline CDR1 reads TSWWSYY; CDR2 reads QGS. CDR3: CALGELLRPSTVLGAPLGELIF. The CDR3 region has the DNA TGTGCTCTTGGGGAACTCCTAAGGCCTTCTACCGTACTGGGGGCTCCTCTGGGTGAACTCATCTTT.

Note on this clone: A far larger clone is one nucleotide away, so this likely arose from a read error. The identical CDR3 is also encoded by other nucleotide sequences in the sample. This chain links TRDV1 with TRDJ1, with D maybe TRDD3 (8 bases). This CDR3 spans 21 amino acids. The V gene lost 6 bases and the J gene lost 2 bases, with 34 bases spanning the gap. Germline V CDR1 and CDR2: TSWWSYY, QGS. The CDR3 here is CALGAAYSYSLGENPTDKLIF. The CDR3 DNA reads TGTGCTCTTGGTGCCGCTTATTCCTACTCCCTGGGGGAGAACCCTACCGATAAACTCATCTTT.

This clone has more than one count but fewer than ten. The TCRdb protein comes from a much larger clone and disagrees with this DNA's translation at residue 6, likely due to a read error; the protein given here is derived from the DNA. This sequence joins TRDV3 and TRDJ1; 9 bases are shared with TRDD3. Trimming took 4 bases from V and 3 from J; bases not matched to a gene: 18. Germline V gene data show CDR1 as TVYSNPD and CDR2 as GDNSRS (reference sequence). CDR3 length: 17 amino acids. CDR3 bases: TGTGCCTCCAACTTCCCACTGGGGGACCAATGCCCCGATAAACTCATCTTT. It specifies CASNFPLGDQCPDKLIF.

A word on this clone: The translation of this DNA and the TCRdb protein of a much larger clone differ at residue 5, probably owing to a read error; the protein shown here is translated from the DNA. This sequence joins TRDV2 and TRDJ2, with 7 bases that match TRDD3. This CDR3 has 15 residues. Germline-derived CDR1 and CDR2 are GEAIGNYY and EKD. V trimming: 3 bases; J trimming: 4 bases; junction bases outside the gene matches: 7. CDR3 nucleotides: TGTGCCTGTGACCGGGGGCTGGGGGGGACAGCACAACTCTTCTTT. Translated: CACDRGLGGTAQLFF.

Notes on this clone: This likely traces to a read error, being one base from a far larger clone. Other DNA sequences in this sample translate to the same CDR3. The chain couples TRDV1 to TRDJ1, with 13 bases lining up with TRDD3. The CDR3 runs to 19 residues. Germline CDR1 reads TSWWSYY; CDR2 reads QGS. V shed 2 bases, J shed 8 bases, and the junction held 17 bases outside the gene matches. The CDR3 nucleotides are TGTGCTCTTGGGGAAAGGGGGGAATACTGGGGGATACGCGTGGACAAACTCATCTTT. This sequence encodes CALGERGEYWGIRVDKLIF.

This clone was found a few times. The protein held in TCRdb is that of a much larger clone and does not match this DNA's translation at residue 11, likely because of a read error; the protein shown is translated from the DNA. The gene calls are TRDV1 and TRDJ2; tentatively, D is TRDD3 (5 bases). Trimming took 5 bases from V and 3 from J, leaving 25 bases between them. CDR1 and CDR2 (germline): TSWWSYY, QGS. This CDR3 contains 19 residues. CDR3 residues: CALGNFASRGVKVTAQLFF. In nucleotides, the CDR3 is TGTGCTCTTGGGAACTTCGCGAGTCGGGGGGTTAAGGTGACAGCACAACTCTTCTTT.

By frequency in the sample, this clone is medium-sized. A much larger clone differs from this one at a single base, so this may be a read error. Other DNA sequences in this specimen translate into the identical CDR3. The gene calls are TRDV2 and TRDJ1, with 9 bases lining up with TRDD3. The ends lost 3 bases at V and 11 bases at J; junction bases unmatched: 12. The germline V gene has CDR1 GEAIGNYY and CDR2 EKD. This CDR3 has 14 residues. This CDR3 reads CACDLLGDKGKLIF. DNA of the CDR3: TGTGCCTGTGACTTACTGGGGGACAAGGGGAAGCTCATCTTT.

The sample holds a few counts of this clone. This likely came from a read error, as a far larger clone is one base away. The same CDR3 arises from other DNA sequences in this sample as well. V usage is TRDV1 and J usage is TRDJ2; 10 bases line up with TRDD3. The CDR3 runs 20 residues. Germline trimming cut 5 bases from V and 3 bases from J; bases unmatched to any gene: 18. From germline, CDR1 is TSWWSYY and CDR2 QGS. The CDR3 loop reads CALGNPIPTKGDTLTAQLFF. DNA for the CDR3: TGTGCTCTTGGGAACCCGATCCCTACAAAGGGGGATACGCTGACAGCACAACTCTTCTTT.

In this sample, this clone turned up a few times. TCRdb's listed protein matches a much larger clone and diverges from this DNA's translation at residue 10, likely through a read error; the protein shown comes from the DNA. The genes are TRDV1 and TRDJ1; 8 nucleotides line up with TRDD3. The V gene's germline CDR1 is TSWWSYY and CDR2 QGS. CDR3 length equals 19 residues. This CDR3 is CALGDTLGTGARPGDKLIF. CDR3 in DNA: TGCGCTCTTGGGGATACACTGGGCACGGGGGCCCGACCGGGTGATAAACTCATCTTT.

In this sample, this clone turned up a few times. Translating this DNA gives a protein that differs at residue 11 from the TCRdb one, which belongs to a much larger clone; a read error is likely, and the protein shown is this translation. CDR3 DNA sequence: TGTGCTCTTGGGGATACACTGGGCACGGAGTCCCGACCGGGTGATAAACTCATCTTT. Amino acids: CALGDTLGTESRPGDKLIF. The rearrangement links TRDV1 to TRDJ1; a possible D gene is TRDD3 (6 bases). The V gene's germline CDR1 is TSWWSYY and CDR2 QGS. The CDR3 consists of 19 residues. V was shortened by 3 bases and J by 5 bases, with 28 bases between the two germline ends.

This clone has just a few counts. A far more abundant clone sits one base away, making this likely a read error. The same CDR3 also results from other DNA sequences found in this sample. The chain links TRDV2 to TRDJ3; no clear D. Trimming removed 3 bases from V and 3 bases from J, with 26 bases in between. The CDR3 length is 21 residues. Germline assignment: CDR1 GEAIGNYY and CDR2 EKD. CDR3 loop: CACDGLSGGLLYDWDTRQMFF. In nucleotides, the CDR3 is TGTGCCTGTGACGGACTTTCTGGAGGGCTCCTGTACGACTGGGACACCCGACAGATGTTTTTC.

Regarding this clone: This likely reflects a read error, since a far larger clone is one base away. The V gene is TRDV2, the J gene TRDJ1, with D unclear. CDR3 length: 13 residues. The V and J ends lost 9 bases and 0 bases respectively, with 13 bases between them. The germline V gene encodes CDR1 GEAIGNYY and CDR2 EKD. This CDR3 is CARASPYTDKLIF. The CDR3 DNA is TGTGCCCGTGCCTCCCCTTACACCGATAAACTCATCTTT.

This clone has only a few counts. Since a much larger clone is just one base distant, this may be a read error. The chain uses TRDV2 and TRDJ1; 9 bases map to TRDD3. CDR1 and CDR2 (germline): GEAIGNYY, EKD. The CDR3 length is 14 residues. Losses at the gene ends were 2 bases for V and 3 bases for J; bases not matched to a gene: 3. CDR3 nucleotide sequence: TGTGCCTGTGACATACTGGGGGACCCCGATAAACTCATCTTT. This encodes CACDILGDPDKLIF.